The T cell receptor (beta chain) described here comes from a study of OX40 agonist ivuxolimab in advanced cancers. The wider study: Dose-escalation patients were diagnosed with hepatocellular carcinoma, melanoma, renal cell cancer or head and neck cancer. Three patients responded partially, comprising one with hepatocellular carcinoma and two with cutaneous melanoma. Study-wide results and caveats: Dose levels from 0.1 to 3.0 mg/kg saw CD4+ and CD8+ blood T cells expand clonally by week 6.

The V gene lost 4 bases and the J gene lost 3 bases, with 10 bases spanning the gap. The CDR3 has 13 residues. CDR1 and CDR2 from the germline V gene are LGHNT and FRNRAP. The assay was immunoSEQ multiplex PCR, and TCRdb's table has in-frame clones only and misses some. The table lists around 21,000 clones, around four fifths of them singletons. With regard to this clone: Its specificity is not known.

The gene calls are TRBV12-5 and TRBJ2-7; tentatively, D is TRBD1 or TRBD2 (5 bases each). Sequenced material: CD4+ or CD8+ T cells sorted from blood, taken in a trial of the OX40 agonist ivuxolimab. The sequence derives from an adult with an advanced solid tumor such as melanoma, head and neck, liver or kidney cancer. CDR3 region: CASGYGTDYEQYF. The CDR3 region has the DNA TGTGCTAGTGGTTACGGGACCGACTACGAGCAGTACTTC.